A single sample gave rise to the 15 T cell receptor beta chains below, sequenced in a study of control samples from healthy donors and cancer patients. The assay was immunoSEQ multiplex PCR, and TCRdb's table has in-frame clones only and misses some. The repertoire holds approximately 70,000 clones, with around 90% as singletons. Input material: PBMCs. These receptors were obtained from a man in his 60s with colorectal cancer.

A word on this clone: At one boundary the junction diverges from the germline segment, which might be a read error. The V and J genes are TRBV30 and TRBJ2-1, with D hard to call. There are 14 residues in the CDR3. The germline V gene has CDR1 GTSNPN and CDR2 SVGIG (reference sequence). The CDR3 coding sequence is TGTGCCTGGAGTGAAATGGGGTCCTTCAATGAGCAGTTCTTC. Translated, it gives CAWSEMGSFNEQFF.

CDR3 DNA sequence: TGTGCCAGCAGTTCACGGCCAGGGACCTACGAGCAGTACTTC. Protein: CASSSRPGTYEQYF. The chain joins TRBV27 to TRBJ2-7, with a tentative D call TRBD1 (5 bases). The CDR3 has 14 amino acids. Germline V gives CDR1 MNHEY, CDR2 SMNVEV (reference sequence). Trimming cost V 4 bases and J 2 bases, with 12 bases left between them.

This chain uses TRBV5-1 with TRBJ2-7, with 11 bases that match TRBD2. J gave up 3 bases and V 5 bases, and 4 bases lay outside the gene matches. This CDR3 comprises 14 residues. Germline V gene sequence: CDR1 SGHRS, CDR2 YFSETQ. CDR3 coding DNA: TGCGCCAGCAGGTTAGCGGGGGGGAACTACGAGCAGTACTTC. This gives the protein CASRLAGGNYEQYF.

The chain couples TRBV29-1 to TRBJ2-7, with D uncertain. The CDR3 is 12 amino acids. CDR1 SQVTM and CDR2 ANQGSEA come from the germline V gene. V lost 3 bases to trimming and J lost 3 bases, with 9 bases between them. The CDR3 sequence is CSVDGGDYEQYF. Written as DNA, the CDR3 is TGCAGCGTTGATGGCGGTGACTACGAGCAGTACTTC.

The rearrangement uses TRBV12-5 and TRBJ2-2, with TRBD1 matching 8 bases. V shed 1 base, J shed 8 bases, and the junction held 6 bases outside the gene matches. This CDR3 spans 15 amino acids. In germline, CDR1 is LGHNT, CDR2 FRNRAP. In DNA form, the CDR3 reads TGTGCTAGTGGTTTGGGAGCAGGGGGCAGAGGGGAGCTGTTTTTT. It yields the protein CASGLGAGGRGELFF.

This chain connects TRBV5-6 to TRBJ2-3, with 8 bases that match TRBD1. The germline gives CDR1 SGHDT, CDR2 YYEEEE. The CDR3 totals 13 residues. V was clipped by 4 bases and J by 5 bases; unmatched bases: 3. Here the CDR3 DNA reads TGTGCCAGCAGCCCGACAGGGGAAGATACGCAGTATTTT. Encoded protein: CASSPTGEDTQYF. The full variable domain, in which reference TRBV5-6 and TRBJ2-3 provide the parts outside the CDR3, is DAGVTQSPTHLIKTRGQQVTLRCSPKSGHDTVSWYQQALGQGPQFIFQYYEEEERQRGNFPDRFSGHQFPNYSSELNVNALLLGDSALYLCASSPTGEDTQYFGPGTRLTVL.

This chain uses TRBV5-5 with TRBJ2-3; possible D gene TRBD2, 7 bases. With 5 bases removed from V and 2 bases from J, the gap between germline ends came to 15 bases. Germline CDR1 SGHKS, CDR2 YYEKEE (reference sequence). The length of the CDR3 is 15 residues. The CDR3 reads CASRRGGAVTDTQYF. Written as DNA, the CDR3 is TGTGCCAGCAGGAGAGGGGGGGCCGTCACAGATACGCAGTATTTT.

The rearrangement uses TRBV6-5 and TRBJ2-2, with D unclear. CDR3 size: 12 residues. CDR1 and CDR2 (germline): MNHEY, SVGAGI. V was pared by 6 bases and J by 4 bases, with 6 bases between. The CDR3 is CASRRSTGELFF. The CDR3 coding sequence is TGTGCCAGCAGGCGGTCCACCGGGGAGCTGTTTTTT.

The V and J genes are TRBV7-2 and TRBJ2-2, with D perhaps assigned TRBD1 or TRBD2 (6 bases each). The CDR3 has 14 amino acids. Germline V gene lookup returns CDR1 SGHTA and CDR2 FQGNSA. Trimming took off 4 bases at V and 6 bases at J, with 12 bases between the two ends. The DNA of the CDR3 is TGTGCCAGCAGCTCTTCGAGGGGGGCCGGGGAGCTGTTTTTT. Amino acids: CASSSSRGAGELFF. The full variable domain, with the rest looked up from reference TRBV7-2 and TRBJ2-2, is GAGVSQSPSNKVTEKGKDVELRCDPISGHTALYWYRQSLGQGLEFLIYFQGNSAPDKSGLPSDRFSAERTGGSVSTLTIQRTQQEDSAVYLCASSSSRGAGELFFGEGSRLTVL.

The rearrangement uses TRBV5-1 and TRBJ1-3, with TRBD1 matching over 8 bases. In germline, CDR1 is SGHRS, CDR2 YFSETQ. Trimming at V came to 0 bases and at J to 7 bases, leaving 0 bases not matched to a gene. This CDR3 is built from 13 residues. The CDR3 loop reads CASSLGQGNTIYF. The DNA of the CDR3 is TGCGCCAGCAGCTTGGGACAGGGGAACACCATATATTTT.

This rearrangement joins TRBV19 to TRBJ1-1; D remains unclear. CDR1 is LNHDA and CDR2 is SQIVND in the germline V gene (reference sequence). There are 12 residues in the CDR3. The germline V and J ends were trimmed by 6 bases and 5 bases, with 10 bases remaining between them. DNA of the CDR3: TGTGCCAGTAGGTGGGGTGAGACTGAAGCTTTCTTT. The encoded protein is CASRWGETEAFF.

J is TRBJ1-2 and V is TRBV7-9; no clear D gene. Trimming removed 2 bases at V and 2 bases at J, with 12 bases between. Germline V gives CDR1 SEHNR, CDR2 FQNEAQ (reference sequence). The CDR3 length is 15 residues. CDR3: CASSLSLPANYGYTF. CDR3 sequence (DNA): TGTGCCAGCAGCTTATCTCTTCCCGCAAACTATGGCTACACCTTC. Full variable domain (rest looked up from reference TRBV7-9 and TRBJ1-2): DTGVSQNPRHKITKRGQNVTFRCDPISEHNRLYWYRQTLGQGPEFLTYFQNEAQLEKSRLLSDRFSAERPKGSFSTLEIQRTEQGDSAMYLCASSLSLPANYGYTFGSGTRLTVV.

In DNA, the CDR3 is TGTGCCTGGAGTCCAGGGGTGAGGGCCAATCAGCCCCAGCATTTT. It is translated as CAWSPGVRANQPQHF. The chain combines TRBV30 with TRBJ1-5, with D possibly being TRBD1 (6 bases). Trimming removed 2 bases at V and 3 bases at J, with 14 bases between. The CDR3 length is 15 residues. In germline, CDR1 is GTSNPN, CDR2 SVGIG (reference sequence).

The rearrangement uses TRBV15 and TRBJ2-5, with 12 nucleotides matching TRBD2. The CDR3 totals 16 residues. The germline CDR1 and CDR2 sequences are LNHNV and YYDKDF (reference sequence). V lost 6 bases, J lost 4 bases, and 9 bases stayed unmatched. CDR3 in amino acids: CATRTSTSGGGETQYF. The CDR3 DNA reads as TGTGCCACCAGAACATCGACTAGCGGGGGTGGAGAGACCCAGTACTTC.

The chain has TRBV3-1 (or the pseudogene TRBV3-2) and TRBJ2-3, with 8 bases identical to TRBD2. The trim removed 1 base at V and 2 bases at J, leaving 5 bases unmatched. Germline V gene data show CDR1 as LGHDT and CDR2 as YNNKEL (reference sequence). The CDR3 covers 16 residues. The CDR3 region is CASSQVTGGFTDTQYF. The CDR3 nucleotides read TGTGCCAGCAGCCAAGTTACGGGGGGGTTCACAGATACGCAGTATTTT.